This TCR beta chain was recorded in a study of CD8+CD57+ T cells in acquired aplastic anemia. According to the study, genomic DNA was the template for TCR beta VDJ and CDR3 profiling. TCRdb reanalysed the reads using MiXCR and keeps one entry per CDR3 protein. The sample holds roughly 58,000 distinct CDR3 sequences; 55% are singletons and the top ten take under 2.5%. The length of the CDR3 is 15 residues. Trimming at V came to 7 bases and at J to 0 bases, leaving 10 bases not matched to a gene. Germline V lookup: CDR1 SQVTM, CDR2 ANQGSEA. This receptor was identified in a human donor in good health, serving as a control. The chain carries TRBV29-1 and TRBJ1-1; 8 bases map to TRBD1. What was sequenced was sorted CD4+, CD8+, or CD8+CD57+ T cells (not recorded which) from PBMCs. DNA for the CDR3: TGCAGCGGCAGACAGGGGCGGGGAATGAACACTGAAGCTTTCTTT. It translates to CSGRQGRGMNTEAFF.